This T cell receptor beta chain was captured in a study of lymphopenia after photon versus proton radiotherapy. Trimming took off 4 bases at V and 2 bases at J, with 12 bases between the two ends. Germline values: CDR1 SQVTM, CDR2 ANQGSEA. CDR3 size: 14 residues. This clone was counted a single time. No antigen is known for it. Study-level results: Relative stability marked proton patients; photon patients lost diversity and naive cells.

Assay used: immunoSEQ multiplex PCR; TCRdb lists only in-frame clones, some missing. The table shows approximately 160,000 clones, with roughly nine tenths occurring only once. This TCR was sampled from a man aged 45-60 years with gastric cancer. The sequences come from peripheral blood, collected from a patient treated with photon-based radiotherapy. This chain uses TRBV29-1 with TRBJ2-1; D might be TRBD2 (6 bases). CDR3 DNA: TGCAGCGTTGGCACGAGACTAGCCTACAATGAGCAGTTCTTC. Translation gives CSVGTRLAYNEQFF.